This T cell receptor (beta chain) was documented in a study of regulatory T cells in long-lasting Graves disease. V dropped 5 bases and J dropped 1 base, with 8 bases sitting between them. CDR3 length equals 13 residues. Germline V CDR1 and CDR2: SGHVS, FQNEAQ. The sample holds a few counts of this clonotype. Arm-PCR of CDR3 regions with iRepertoire HTBI primers generated TCR beta libraries. TCRdb re-called the multiplex PCR reads with MiXCR, one entry per CDR3 protein. The data hold some 400,000 distinct CDR3 sequences, with 14% to 15% observed a single time. Time point meaning: newly diagnosed GD, antithyroid drugs for less than 3 months. PBMC-derived RNA was used for the TCR library. Each of the patients was recruited from an endocrinology department situated in Xi'an, China. This sample also appeared in a second study, on T cells in Graves' hyperthyroidism and ophthalmopathy. This second study says: Patients were excluded because of uncontrolled infection, other autoimmune disease, pregnancy or lactation. Primed by the HTBI set, a first-round RT-PCR was run on the TCR CDR3.

The sample consisted of peripheral blood mononuclear cells (PBMCs), taken at new diagnosis, from a patient treated with antithyroid drugs. The origin of this receptor is a woman in her twenties or thirties with Graves disease. V gene TRBV7-8 combines with J gene TRBJ1-1; no clear D. The CDR3 loop is CASSNRGNTEAFF. The CDR3, as DNA: TGTGCCAGCAGCAACCGAGGGAACACTGAAGCTTTCTTT.